The 6 T cell receptor beta chains below come from one sample, sequenced in a study of beta chain features in type 1 diabetes. The investigators reverse transcribed all of the isolated RNA, so they sequenced expressed TCRB transcripts. The protocol was immunoSEQ multiplex PCR, while the TCRdb copy is restricted to in-frame clones and leaves out a portion. This sample has under 950,000 clones, with about a sixth found just once. Sequencing was carried out using naive CD4+ T cells from blood. The receptors originated from a woman between 18 and 29 years old in good health.

CDR3 region: CASSLWPSGTTGELFF. The CDR3 nucleotides read TGTGCCAGCAGTTTGTGGCCTAGCGGGACTACCGGGGAGCTGTTTTTT. The chain uses TRBV27 and TRBJ2-2, with 9 bases matching TRBD2. V was pared by 3 bases and J by 5 bases, with 7 bases of the junction left unmatched. Looked up from germline, CDR1 is MNHEY and CDR2 is SMNVEV (reference sequence). The CDR3 covers 16 residues.

The chain combines TRBV18 with TRBJ2-1; 8 positions agree with TRBD2. V gave up 4 bases and J gave up 1 base; unmatched junction bases: 3. Germline V gene data show CDR1 as KGHSH and CDR2 as LQKENI. There are 15 residues in the CDR3. CDR3 residues: CASSLLADSYNEQFF. The CDR3, as DNA: TGTGCCAGCTCACTACTAGCGGATTCCTACAATGAGCAGTTCTTC. The full variable domain, completed using reference TRBV18 and TRBJ2-1, is NAGVMQNPRHLVRRRGQEARLRCSPMKGHSHVYWYRQLPEEGLKFMVYLQKENIIDESGMPKERFSAEFPKEGPSILRIQQVVRGDSAAYFCASSLLADSYNEQFFGPGTRLTVL.

The CDR3 sequence is CASSPRRDSRETQYF. DNA for the CDR3: TGTGCCAGCTCACCACGCCGGGACAGCCGAGAGACCCAGTACTTC. The rearrangement links TRBV18 to TRBJ2-5, with 7 bases aligning to TRBD1. Germline loops: CDR1 KGHSH, CDR2 LQKENI. V was pared by 1 base and J by 4 bases, with 6 bases of the junction left unmatched. This CDR3 is built from 15 residues.

This rearrangement joins TRBV9 to TRBJ2-7, with 8 bases aligning to TRBD2. Looked up from germline, CDR1 is SGDLS and CDR2 is YYNGEE. CDR3 length: 15 residues. J lost 2 bases, V lost 1 base, and 5 bases had no gene match. CDR3 in DNA: TGTGCCAGCAGCGTAAGCGGGAGTGGCCCCTACGAGCAGTACTTC. Translation gives CASSVSGSGPYEQYF.

This clone has more than one count but fewer than ten. The chain has TRBV7-2 and TRBJ2-7; 7 nucleotides align to TRBD2. Looked up from germline, CDR1 is SGHTA and CDR2 is FQGNSA. The CDR3 consists of 12 residues. V lost 8 bases and J lost 2; bases outside the gene matches: 3. The CDR3 DNA reads TGTGCCAGCCGAGCGGGAACCTACGAGCAGTACTTC. This encodes CASRAGTYEQYF.

The genes are TRBV6-6 and TRBJ2-2; possibly TRBD1 or TRBD2 for D (5 bases each). The CDR3 contains 15 residues. V was pared by 2 bases and J by 0 bases, with 7 bases between. In germline, CDR1 is MNHNY, CDR2 SVGAGI (reference sequence). CDR3 sequence (DNA): TGTGCCAGCAGTTACGGGGGAACGAACACCGGGGAGCTGTTTTTT. Protein product: CASSYGGTNTGELFF.